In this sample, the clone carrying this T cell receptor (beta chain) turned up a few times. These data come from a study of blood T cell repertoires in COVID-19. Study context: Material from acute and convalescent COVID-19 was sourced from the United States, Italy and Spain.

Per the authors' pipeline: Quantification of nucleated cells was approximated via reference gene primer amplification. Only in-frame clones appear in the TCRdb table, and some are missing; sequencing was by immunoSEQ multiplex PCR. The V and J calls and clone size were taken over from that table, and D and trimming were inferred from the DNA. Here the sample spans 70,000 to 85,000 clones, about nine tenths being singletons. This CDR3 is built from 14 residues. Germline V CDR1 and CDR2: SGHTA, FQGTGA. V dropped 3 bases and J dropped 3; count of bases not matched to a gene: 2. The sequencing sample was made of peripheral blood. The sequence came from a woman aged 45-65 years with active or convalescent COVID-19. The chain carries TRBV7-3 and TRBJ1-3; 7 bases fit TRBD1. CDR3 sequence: CASSLQGGGNTIYF. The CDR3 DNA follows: TGTGCCAGCAGCTTGCAGGGGGGTGGAAACACCATATATTTT.